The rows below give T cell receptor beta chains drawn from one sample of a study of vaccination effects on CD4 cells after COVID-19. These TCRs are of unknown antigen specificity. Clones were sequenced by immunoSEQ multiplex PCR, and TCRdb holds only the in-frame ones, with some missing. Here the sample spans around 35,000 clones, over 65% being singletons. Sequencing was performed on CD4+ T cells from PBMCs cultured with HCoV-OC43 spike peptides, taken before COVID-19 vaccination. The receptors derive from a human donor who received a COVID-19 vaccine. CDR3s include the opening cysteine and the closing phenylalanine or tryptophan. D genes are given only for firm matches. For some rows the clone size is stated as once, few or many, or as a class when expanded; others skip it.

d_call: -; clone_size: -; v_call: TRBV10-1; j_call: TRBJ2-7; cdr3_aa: CASSEHGGWDPTYEQYF; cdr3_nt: TGCGCCAGCAGTGAGCACGGTGGGTGGGACCCAACCTACGAGCAGTACTTC
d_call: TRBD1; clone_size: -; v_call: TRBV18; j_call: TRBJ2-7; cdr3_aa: CASSTGQSYEQYF; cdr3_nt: TGTGCCAGCTCGACGGGACAGTCCTACGAGCAGTACTTC
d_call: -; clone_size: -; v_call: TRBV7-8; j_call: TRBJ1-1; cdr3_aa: CASSLDRYRAFF; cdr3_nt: TGTGCCAGCAGCTTAGATAGGTACCGGGCTTTCTTT
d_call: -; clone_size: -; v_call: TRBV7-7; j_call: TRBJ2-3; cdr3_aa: CASGEENTDTQYF; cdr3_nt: TGTGCCAGCGGTGAGGAAAACACAGATACGCAGTATTTT
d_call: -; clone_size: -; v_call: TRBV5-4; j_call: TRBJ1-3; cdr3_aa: CASSSIPGQGNTIYF; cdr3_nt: TGTGCCAGCAGCTCTATTCCGGGACAAGGAAACACCATATATTTT
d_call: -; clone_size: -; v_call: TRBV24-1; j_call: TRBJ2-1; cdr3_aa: CATSDLRYTEQFF; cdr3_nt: TGTGCCACCAGTGATTTGCGGTACACTGAGCAGTTCTTC
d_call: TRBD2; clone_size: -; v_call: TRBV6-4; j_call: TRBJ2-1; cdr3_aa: CASSDAGTSVSGEQFF; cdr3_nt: TGTGCCAGCAGTGACGCCGGGACTAGCGTTTCGGGTGAGCAGTTCTTC
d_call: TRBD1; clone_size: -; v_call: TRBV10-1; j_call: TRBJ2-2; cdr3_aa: CASRADRELSLSGELFF; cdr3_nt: TGCGCCAGCAGAGCCGACAGGGAACTCTCTTTATCCGGGGAGCTGTTTTTT
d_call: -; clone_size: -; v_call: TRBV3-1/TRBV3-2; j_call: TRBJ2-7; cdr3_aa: CASSPRRNYEQYF; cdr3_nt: TGTGCCAGCAGCCCGCGCAGGAACTACGAGCAGTACTTC
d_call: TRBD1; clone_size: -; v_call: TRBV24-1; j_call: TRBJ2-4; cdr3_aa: CATSPGGRSAKNIQYF; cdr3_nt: TGTGCCACCAGCCCAGGGGGACGGTCAGCCAAAAACATTCAGTACTTC
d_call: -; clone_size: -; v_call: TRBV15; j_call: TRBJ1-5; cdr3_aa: CATSRDLGRRYQPQHF; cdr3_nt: TGTGCCACCAGCAGAGATTTGGGTCGGCGGTATCAGCCCCAGCATTTT
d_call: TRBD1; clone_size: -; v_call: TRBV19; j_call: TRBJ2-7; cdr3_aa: CASSATGTANYEQYF; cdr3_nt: TGTGCCAGTAGCGCCACCGGGACAGCGAACTACGAGCAGTACTTC
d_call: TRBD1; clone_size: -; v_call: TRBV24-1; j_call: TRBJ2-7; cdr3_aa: CATSDSRGLGYF; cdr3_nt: TGTGCCACCAGTGATTCCAGGGGGCTTGGGTACTTC
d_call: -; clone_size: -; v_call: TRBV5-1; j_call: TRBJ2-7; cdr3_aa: CASSLEPGRSLEQYF; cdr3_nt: TGCGCCAGCAGCTTGGAGCCCGGCAGGAGCCTCGAGCAGTACTTC
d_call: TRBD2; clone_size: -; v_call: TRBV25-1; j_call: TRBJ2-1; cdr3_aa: CATGMAGGLYNEQFF; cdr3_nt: TGTGCCACCGGGATGGCGGGGGGCTTATACAATGAGCAGTTCTTC
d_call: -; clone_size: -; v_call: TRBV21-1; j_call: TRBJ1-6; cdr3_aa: CASSKRGPQGVNSPLHF; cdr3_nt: TGTGCCAGCAGCAAAAGGGGGCCACAGGGGGTTAATTCACCCCTCCACTTT
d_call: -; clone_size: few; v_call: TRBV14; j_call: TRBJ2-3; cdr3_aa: CASSQEGWGGDTQYF; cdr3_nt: TGTGCCAGCAGCCAAGAAGGGTGGGGCGGAGATACGCAGTATTTT
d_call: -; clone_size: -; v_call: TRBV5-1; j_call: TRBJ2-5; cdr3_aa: CASSSGGAETQYF; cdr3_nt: TGCGCCAGCAGCTCTGGGGGGGCAGAGACCCAGTACTTC
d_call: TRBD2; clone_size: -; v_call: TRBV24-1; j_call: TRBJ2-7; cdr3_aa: CATSDFGGNEQYF; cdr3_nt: TGTGCCACCAGTGATTTCGGGGGGAACGAGCAGTACTTC
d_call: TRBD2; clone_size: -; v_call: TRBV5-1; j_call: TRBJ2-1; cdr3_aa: CASSLKIAGGLVDEQFF; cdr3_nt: TGCGCCAGCAGCTTGAAAATAGCGGGAGGCCTCGTCGATGAGCAGTTCTTC
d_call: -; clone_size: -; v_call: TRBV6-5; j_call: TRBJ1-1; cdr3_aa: CASSYIQGHTEAFF; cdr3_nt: TGTGCCAGCAGTTACATTCAGGGGCACACTGAAGCTTTCTTT
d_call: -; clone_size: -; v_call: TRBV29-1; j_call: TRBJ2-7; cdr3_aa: CSGRPTGHLYEQYF; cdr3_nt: TGCAGCGGTCGACCTACGGGACACCTCTACGAGCAGTACTTC
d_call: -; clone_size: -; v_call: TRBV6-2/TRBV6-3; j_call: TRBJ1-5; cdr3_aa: CASSPLFRPYTRDGSNQPQHF; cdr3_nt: TGTGCCAGCAGCCCACTCTTCCGACCGTATACCCGGGACGGTAGCAATCAGCCCCAGCATTTT
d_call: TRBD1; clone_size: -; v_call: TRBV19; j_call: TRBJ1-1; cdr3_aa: CASSIPGGTEAFF; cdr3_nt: TGTGCCAGTAGTATTCCAGGGGGCACTGAAGCTTTCTTT
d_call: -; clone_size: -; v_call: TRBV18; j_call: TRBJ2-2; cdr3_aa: CASSPNRDKSGELFF; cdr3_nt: TGTGCCAGCTCACCTAACCGGGACAAGTCCGGGGAGCTGTTTTTT
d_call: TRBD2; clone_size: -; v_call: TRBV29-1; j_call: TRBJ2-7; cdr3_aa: CSVEGEGTSGIEQYF; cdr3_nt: TGCAGCGTTGAAGGGGAAGGGACTAGCGGTATCGAGCAGTACTTC
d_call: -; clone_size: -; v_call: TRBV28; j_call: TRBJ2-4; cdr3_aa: CASSLVSGVGNIQYF; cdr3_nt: TGTGCCAGCAGTTTAGTATCAGGGGTAGGAAACATTCAGTACTTC
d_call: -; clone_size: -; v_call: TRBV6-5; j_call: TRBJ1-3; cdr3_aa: CASSYSLMEGNTIYF; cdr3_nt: TGTGCCAGCAGTTACTCGTTGATGGAGGGAAACACCATATATTTT
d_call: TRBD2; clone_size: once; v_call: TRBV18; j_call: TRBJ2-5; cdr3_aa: CASSVRTSGFQETQYF; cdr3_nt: TGTGCCAGCTCAGTGCGGACTAGCGGCTTCCAAGAGACCCAGTACTTC
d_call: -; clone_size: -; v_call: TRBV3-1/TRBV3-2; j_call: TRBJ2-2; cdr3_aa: CASSGGLSPGELFF; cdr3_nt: TGTGCCAGCAGCGGTGGACTGAGCCCCGGGGAGCTGTTTTTT
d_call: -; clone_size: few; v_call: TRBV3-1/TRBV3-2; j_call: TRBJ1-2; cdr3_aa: CASSQDGQGAYGYTF; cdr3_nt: TGTGCCAGCAGCCAAGATGGGCAGGGAGCCTATGGCTACACCTTC
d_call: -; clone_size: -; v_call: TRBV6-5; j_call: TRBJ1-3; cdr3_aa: CASSSIHGGSGNTIYF; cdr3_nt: TGTGCCAGCAGTTCTATACACGGGGGTTCTGGAAACACCATATATTTT
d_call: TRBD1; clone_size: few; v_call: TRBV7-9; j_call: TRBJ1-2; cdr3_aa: CASSPGQGGYGYTF; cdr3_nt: TGTGCCAGCAGCCCCGGACAGGGAGGCTATGGCTACACCTTC
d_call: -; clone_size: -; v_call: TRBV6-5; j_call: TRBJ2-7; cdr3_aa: CASSTQRTFYEQYF; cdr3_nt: TGTGCCAGCAGTACGCAGCGGACTTTCTACGAGCAGTACTTC
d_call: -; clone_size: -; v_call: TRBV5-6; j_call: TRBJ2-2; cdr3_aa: CASSSIGRGNTGELFF; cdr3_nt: TGTGCCAGCAGCTCGATCGGACGGGGGAACACCGGGGAGCTGTTTTTT
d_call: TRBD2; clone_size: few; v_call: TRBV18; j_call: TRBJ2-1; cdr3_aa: CASSRTSGVHNEQFF; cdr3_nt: TGTGCCAGCTCACGGACTAGCGGGGTACACAATGAGCAGTTCTTC
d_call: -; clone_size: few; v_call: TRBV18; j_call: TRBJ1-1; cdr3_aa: CASSRNRDKLNTEAFF; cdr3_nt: TGTGCCAGCTCACGGAACCGGGACAAGCTGAACACTGAAGCTTTCTTT
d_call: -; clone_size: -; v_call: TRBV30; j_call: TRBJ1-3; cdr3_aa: CAWSVRGIHAFGNTIYF; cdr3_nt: TGTGCCTGGAGTGTACGAGGGATTCACGCCTTCGGAAACACCATATATTTT
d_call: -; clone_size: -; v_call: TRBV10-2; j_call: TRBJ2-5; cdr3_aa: CASSAWADDRETQYF; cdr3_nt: TGCGCCAGCAGTGCCTGGGCGGACGATAGAGAGACCCAGTACTTC
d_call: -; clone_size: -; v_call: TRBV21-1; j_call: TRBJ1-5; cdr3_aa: CASSIKEGFKPQHF; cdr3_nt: TGTGCCAGCAGCATTAAGGAGGGTTTCAAGCCCCAGCATTTT
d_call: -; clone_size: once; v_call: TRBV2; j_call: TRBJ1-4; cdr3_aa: CASTEAVPPTLNEKLFF; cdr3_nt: TGTGCCAGCACCGAGGCGGTGCCCCCGACCCTTAATGAAAAACTGTTTTTT
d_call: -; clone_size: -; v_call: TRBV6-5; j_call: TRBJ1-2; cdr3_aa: CASSPIGGAIGGYTF; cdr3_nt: TGTGCCAGCAGCCCGATCGGGGGTGCTATCGGTGGCTACACCTTC
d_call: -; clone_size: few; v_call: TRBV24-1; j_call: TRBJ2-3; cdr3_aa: CATMTGPTDTQYF; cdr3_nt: TGTGCCACCATGACAGGACCCACAGATACGCAGTATTTT
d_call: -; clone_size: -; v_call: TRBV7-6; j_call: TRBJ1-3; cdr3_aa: CASSLGPSSGNTIYF; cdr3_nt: TGTGCCAGCAGCTTGGGACCGAGCTCTGGAAACACCATATATTTT
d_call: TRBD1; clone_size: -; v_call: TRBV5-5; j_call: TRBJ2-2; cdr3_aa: CASSWDRGSWAGELFF; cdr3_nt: TGTGCCAGCAGCTGGGACAGGGGGTCGTGGGCCGGGGAGCTGTTTTTT
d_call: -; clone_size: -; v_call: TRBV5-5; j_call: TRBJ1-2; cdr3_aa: CASSSPWGGGFYGYTF; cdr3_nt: TGTGCCAGCAGCTCCCCGTGGGGAGGCGGTTTCTATGGCTACACCTTC
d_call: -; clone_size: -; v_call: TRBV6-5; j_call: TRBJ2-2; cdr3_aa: CASSYSPGNTGELFF; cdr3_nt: TGTGCCAGCAGTTACTCGCCGGGGAACACCGGGGAGCTGTTTTTT
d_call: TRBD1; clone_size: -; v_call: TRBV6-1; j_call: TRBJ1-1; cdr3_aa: CASSLQGSSTEAFF; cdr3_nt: TGTGCCAGCAGTTTACAGGGGTCGAGCACTGAAGCTTTCTTT
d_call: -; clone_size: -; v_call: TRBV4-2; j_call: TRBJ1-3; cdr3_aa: CASSQGAGDGNTIYF; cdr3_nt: TGTGCCAGCAGCCAAGGAGCAGGGGATGGAAACACCATATATTTT
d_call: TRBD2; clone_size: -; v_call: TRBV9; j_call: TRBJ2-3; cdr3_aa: CASSLGVAGGGADTQYF; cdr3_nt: TGTGCCAGCAGCCTAGGAGTAGCGGGAGGTGGGGCAGATACGCAGTATTTT
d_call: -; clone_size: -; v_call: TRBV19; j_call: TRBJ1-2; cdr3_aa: CASIETGAPFGYTF; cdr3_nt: TGTGCCAGTATAGAAACCGGGGCGCCTTTTGGCTACACCTTC
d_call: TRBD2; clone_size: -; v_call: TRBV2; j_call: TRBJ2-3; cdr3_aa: CASRRGGDTQYF; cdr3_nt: TGTGCCAGCAGACGGGGGGGCGATACGCAGTATTTT
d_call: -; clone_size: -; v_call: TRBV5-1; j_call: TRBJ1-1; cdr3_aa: CASSQEKNTEAFF; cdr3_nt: TGCGCCAGCTCACAGGAGAAAAACACTGAAGCTTTCTTT
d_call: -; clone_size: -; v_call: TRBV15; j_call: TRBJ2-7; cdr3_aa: CATRAPSTYEQYF; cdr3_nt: TGTGCCACCCGGGCACCCTCAACCTACGAGCAGTACTTC
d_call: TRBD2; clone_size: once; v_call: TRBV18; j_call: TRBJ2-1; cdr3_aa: CASSPPSGNYNEQFF; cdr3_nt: TGTGCCAGCTCACCGCCAAGCGGGAACTACAATGAGCAGTTCTTC